These 12 T cell receptor beta chains came from one sample sequenced in a study of cytomegalovirus exposure and HLA in healthy donors. 13 Jbeta primers and 60 Vbeta primers were used for the PCR. Libraries were prepared by immunoSEQ multiplex PCR; TCRdb keeps only in-frame clonotypes and omits some of them. The table shows under 150,000 clones, with 65% to 90% occurring only once. Sample: PBMCs. The source is a girl aged 2 to 10 in good health and CMV-seronegative.

The sample holds a few counts of this clone. The CDR3 DNA follows: TGTGCCAGCAGCTCCGCAGGTGGGCCCCAGCATTTT. Translation gives CASSSAGGPQHF. V is TRBV5-6 and J is TRBJ1-5; D ambiguous. CDR1 is SGHDT, CDR2 YYEEEE, per germline. The CDR3 contains 12 residues. Deletions cut 3 bases from V and 9 bases from J, with 10 bases between.

The rearrangement uses TRBV21-1 and TRBJ2-3; TRBD2, the table's D call, was not compared with the DNA. TRBV21-1 has pseudogene status. The CDR3 sequence is 18 residues long. The CDR3 sequence is CASTLGLAGGYITDTQYF. The CDR3 DNA sequence: TGTGCCAGCACCCTCGGACTAGCGGGAGGGTATATTACAGATACGCAGTATTTT.

This chain joins TRBV19 and TRBJ2-3; 13 nucleotides agree with TRBD2. Unmatched junction bases numbered 6, after V lost 11 bases and J lost 1 base. The CDR3 runs 15 residues. Per germline, CDR1 LNHDA and CDR2 SQIVND (reference sequence). The CDR3 coding sequence is TGTGCCCTACGGACTAGCGGGGGAGGCACAGATACGCAGTATTTT. This encodes CALRTSGGGTDTQYF.

The gene calls are TRBV30 and TRBJ2-1; 7 bases are a match to TRBD2. This CDR3 comprises 12 residues. The germline CDR1 and CDR2 sequences are GTSNPN and SVGIG (reference sequence). V shed 4 bases and J 5 bases; nucleotides not matched to a gene: 2. The CDR3 loop is CAWTSGHNEQFF. The CDR3 nucleotides are TGTGCCTGGACTAGCGGCCACAATGAGCAGTTCTTC.

The chain couples TRBV4-1 to TRBJ2-5; TRBD2 aligns across 9 bases. The J call is uncertain, as TRBJ2-7 better fits the DNA end. Germline values: CDR1 MGHRA, CDR2 YSYEKL. The length of the CDR3 is 16 residues. The CDR3 DNA follows: TGCGCCAGCAGCCCCCTCGTTAGCGGGGGTACCTACGAGCAGTACTTC. Its protein is CASSPLVSGGTYEQYF.

V and J are TRBV11-1 and TRBJ2-3; TRBD2 aligns across 14 bases. Looked up from germline, CDR1 is SGHAT and CDR2 is FQDESV (reference sequence). This CDR3 is built from 17 residues. The V gene end was trimmed by 3 bases and the J gene end by 6 bases; junction bases not matched to a gene: 8. The CDR3 DNA reads as TGTGCCAGCAGCTTGGGCGGACTAGCGGGGGGAGCGGATACGCAGTATTTT. It specifies CASSLGGLAGGADTQYF.

This chain joins TRBV9 and TRBJ1-2; D unresolved. Germline values: CDR1 SGDLS, CDR2 YYNGEE. The CDR3 contains 13 residues. The V and J ends lost 1 base and 3 bases respectively, with 7 bases between them. CDR3 in amino acids: CASSVTLHYGYTF. CDR3 nucleotides: TGTGCCAGCAGCGTAACCCTACACTATGGCTACACCTTC.

J is TRBJ1-1 and V is TRBV28, with D perhaps matching TRBD1 (5 bases). V was trimmed by 6 bases and J by 7 bases, leaving 9 bases between them. The germline CDR1 and CDR2 sequences are MDHEN and SYDVKM. The CDR3 sequence is 11 residues long. Written as DNA, the CDR3 is TGTGCCAGCAGGGGACTTGGTGAAGCTTTCTTT. The encoded protein is CASRGLGEAFF.

The chain links TRBV4-1 to TRBJ1-2; possibly TRBD1 for D (5 bases). Germline CDR1 is MGHRA and CDR2 is YSYEKL. This CDR3 spans 17 amino acids. Deletions cut 2 bases from V and 5 bases from J, with 21 bases between. DNA for the CDR3: TGCGCCAGCAGCCAATCTAAGATCGGGGGGGGAGAGTATGGCTACACCTTC. Protein: CASSQSKIGGGEYGYTF.

This clone was seen just once. The chain employs TRBV11-2 and TRBJ2-3, with 7 bases fitting TRBD1. CDR1 SGHAT and CDR2 FQNNGV come from the germline V gene. Germline trimming cut 5 bases from V and 11 bases from J; bases unmatched to any gene: 13. CDR3 length: 14 amino acids. As DNA, the CDR3 is TGTGCCAGCAGCCCGTGGGACAGCCAACGGGAGCAGTATTTT. Its protein is CASSPWDSQREQYF. Variable domain in full (rest from reference TRBV11-2 and TRBJ2-3): EAGVAQSPRYKIIEKRQSVAFWCNPISGHATLYWYQQILGQGPKLLIQFQNNGVVDDSQLPKDRFSAERLKGVDSTLKIQPAKLEDSAVYLCASSPWDSQREQYFGPGTRLTVL.

The CDR3 nucleotides read TGCGCCAGCAGCTTGGTGGGGGAGGCGGCCAAAAACATTCAGTACTTC. This gives the protein CASSLVGEAAKNIQYF. The rearrangement uses TRBV5-1 and TRBJ2-4, with D possibly TRBD2 on 6 matching bases. Germline lookup yields CDR1 SGHRS and CDR2 YFSETQ. This CDR3 spans 16 amino acids. Deletions cut 0 bases from V and 1 base from J, with 11 bases between.

This clone was recorded a few times. The rearrangement links TRBV30 to TRBJ1-6; 9 nucleotides agree with TRBD1. Germline loops: CDR1 GTSNPN, CDR2 SVGIG (reference sequence). Losses at the gene ends were 1 base for V and 10 bases for J; bases not matched to a gene: 14. The length of the CDR3 is 17 residues. The CDR3 bases are TGTGCCTGGAGTGCCTCGGACAGGGGTTCTTTTCTGTCACCCCTCCACTTT. It translates to CAWSASDRGSFLSPLHF.